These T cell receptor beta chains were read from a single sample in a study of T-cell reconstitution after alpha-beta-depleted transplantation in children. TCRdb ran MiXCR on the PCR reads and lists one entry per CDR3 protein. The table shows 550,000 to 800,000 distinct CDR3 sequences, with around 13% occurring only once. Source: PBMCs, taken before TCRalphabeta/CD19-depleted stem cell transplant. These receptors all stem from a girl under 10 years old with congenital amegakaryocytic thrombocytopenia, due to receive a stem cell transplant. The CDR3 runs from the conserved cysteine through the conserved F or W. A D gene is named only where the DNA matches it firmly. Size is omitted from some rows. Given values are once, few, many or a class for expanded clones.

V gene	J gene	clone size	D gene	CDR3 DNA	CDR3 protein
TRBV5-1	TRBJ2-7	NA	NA	TGCGCCAGCAGCTTGTGGGACCCGAAGGACTACGAGCAGTACTTC	CASSLWDPKDYEQYF
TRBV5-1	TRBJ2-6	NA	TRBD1	TGCGCCAGCAGCTTGCAGGGGGACGGGGCCAACGTCCTGACTTTC	CASSLQGDGANVLTF
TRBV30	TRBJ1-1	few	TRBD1	TGTGCCTGGAGGCCCCCAGGGGGTATCACCGAAGCTTTCTTT	CAWRPPGGITEAFF
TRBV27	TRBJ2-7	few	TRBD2	TGTGCCAGCAAGCCGTTTCCGGCGGGGGCCTACGAGCAGTACTTC	CASKPFPAGAYEQYF
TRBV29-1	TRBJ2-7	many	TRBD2	TGCAGCGTTCGGACTAGCGGGGTATACGAGCAGTACTTC	CSVRTSGVYEQYF
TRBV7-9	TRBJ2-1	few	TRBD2	TGTGCCAGCAGCTTGGGGACACTAGCGGACAATGAGCAGTTCTTC	CASSLGTLADNEQFF
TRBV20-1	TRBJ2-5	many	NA	TGCAGTGCTCCCCGTCTCGTTGGGGTGGAGACCCAGTACTTC	CSAPRLVGVETQYF
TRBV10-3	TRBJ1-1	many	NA	TGTGCCATCAGTGAGTCCTTGACGAACACTGAAGCTTTCTTT	CAISESLTNTEAFF
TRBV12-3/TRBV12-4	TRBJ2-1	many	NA	TGTGCCAGCAGGGCGGGACTGTCCTACAATGAGCAGTTCTTC	CASRAGLSYNEQFF
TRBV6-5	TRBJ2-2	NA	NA	TGTGCCAGCAGTTACGCCGACTCGAACACCGGGGAGCTGTTTTTT	CASSYADSNTGELFF
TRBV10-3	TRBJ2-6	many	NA	TGTGCCATCAGTGAAAGAGAGGCCGGGGCCAACGTCCTGACTTTC	CAISEREAGANVLTF
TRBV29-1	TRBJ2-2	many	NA	TGCAGCGTTGCGGGGGTGAACACCGGGGAGCTGTTTTTT	CSVAGVNTGELFF
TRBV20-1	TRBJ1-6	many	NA	TGCAGTGCTAGAGGGGGTGTCTCCTATAATTCACCCCTCCACTTT	CSARGGVSYNSPLHF
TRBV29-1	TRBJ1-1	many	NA	TGCAGCGTTATTGGGACCAAAATGAACACTGAAGCTTTCTTT	CSVIGTKMNTEAFF
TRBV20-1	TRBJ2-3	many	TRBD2	TGCAGCACTTTACTAGCGGGAACGACAGATACGCAGTATTTT	CSTLLAGTTDTQYF
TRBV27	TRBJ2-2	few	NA	TGTGCCAGCAGTTCTTCCCAGGCCAACACCGGGGAGCTGTTTTTT	CASSSSQANTGELFF
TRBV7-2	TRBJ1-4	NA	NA	TGTGCCAGCAGCTCCCACTCCAGGAACCAGCCCGGGAAACTGTTTTTT	CASSSHSRNQPGKLFF
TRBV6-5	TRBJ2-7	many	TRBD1	TGTGCCAGCAGTCACCTAACGGGGACAGGGCCCTACGAGCAGTACTTC	CASSHLTGTGPYEQYF
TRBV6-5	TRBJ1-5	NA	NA	TGTGCCAGCAGTTACGGGGGGCATCAGCCCCAGCATTTT	CASSYGGHQPQHF
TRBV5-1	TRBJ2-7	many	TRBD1	TGCGCCAGCAGCCTCAAGACAGGGGGCGACGTTGGGGGCTACGAGCAGTACTTC	CASSLKTGGDVGGYEQYF
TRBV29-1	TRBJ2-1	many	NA	TGCAGCGTTTATTACAATGAGCAGTTCTTC	CSVYYNEQFF
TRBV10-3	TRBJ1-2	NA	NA	TGTGCCATCAGTGAGTCGGGGGACTTCAGCGGCTACACCTTC	CAISESGDFSGYTF
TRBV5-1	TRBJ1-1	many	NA	TGCGCCAGCAGCTTGAATTCGGTTAACACTGAAGCTTTCTTT	CASSLNSVNTEAFF
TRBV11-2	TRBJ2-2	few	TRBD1	TGTGCCAGCAGCTTAGGCGGGATCAGGGGGCGTTTTCTCGCCGGGGAGCTGTTTTTT	CASSLGGIRGRFLAGELFF
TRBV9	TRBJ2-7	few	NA	TGTGCCAGCAGCGTAGACGGGGACCCTTACGAGCAGTACTTC	CASSVDGDPYEQYF
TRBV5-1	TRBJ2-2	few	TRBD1	TGCGCCAGCAAGACAGGGATCGACACCGGGGAGCTGTTTTTT	CASKTGIDTGELFF
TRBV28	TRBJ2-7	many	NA	TGTGCCAGCAGTTTCCCCCCCACGCCCCGCGAGCAGTACTTC	CASSFPPTPREQYF
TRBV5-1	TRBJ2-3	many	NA	TGCGCCAGCAGCTTGGGCGGCCCAGATACGCAGTATTTT	CASSLGGPDTQYF
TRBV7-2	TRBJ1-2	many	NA	TGTGCCAGCAGCTTCAGTCAGGGATCAGTAGGTGGCTACACCTTC	CASSFSQGSVGGYTF
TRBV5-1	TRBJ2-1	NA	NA	TGCGCCAGCAGCTTGGTAATGCAGAGTGAGCAGTTCTTC	CASSLVMQSEQFF
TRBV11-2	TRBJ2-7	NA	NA	TGTGCCAGCAGCTTAGTTCCTTCGGGGTTTCCCTACGAGCAGTACTTC	CASSLVPSGFPYEQYF
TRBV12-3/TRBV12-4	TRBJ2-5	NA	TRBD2	TGTGCCAGCAGCCAAGCGGGGCCGACTGGGACCCAGTACTTC	CASSQAGPTGTQYF
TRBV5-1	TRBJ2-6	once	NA	TGCGCCAGCAGCTTGGAGGGGCATCCTGGGGCCAACGTCCTGACTTTC	CASSLEGHPGANVLTF
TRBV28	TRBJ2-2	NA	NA	TGTGCCAGCAGTGATCGCATTGCCACCGGGGAGCTGTTTTTT	CASSDRIATGELFF
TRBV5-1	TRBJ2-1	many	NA	TGCGCCAGCAGCTTGGGAATCCAGGGCAATGAGCAGTTCTTC	CASSLGIQGNEQFF
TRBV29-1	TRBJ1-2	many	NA	TGCAGCGTTGAAGAGCCAGTCTATGGCTACACCTTC	CSVEEPVYGYTF
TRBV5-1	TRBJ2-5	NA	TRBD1	TGCGCCAGCAGGGAGCCTTATCGGGACAGGGCGCAAGAGACCCAGTACTTC	CASREPYRDRAQETQYF
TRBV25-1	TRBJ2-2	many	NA	TGTGCCAGCAGTGAATTTAACGACAGGGAGGACACCGGGGAGCTGTTTTTT	CASSEFNDREDTGELFF
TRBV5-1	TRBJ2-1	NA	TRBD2	TGCGCCAGCAGCCCTCGCCTGCTAGCGGGTCCGGACGATGAGCAGTTCTTC	CASSPRLLAGPDDEQFF
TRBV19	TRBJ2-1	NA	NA	TGTGCCAGTATAGGTGGGACACGCAATGAGCAGTTCTTC	CASIGGTRNEQFF
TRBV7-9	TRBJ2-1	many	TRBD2	TGTGCCAGCAGCTTAGATGGACTAGCGGGGTACAATGAGCAGTTCTTC	CASSLDGLAGYNEQFF
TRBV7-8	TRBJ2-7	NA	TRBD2	TGTGCCAGCAGCTTAGCTTCTAGCGGGCCAACCTACGAGCAGTACTTC	CASSLASSGPTYEQYF
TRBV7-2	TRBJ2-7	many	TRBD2	TGTGCCAGCAGCTCCCATTTAGCGGGAGGGTTACCCTACGAGCAGTACTTC	CASSSHLAGGLPYEQYF
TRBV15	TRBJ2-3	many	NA	TGTGCCACCAGCAGAGCACTAGTCGGTGGAGATACGCAGTATTTT	CATSRALVGGDTQYF
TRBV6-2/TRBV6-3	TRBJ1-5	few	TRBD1	TGTGCCAGCAGTTACTCGACTTTGAGAACAGGGGGCGATCAGCCCCAGCATTTT	CASSYSTLRTGGDQPQHF
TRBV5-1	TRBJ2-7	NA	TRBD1	TGCGCCAGCAGCTCGATGGACAGGGGCAGTAACGAGCAGTACTTC	CASSSMDRGSNEQYF
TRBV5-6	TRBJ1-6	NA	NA	TGTGCCAGCAGCTTGCCGACCCCCGGAGGTTCACCCCTCCACTTT	CASSLPTPGGSPLHF
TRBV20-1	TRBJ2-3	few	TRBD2	TGCAGTGCTAGCCCTAGCGGGAGGGCCCAAGATACGCAGTATTTT	CSASPSGRAQDTQYF
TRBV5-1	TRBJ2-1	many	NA	TGCGCCAGCAGCTTGGTTCCAGCCAGTTCCTACAATGAGCAGTTCTTC	CASSLVPASSYNEQFF
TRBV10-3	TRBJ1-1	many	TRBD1	TGTGCCATCAGTAGTACGACAGGGGAAGCTTTCTTT	CAISSTTGEAFF
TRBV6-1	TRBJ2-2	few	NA	TGTGCCGTACGAGGGGTCTTAGGGACCGGGGAGCTGTTTTTT	CAVRGVLGTGELFF
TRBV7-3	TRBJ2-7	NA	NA	TGTGCCAGCGGCACGGGTTCCGAGCAGTACTTC	CASGTGSEQYF
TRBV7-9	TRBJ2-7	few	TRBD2	TGTGCCAGCAGCCCTCGGACTAGCGGGAGTATTTACGAGCAGTACTTC	CASSPRTSGSIYEQYF
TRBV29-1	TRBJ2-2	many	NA	TGCAGCGTTGGATTTAGCACCGGGGAGCTGTTTTTT	CSVGFSTGELFF